These 13 T cell receptor beta chains were sequenced from one sample in a study of blood T cell repertoires in COVID-19. Sequencing was performed with immunoSEQ multiplex PCR; in TCRdb, only in-frame clones are kept and a portion is missing. The sample includes around 270,000 clones, around nine tenths of them seen just once. Specimen: peripheral blood. The receptors here all came from a woman aged 55-69 years with COVID-19, enrolled during active disease.

In its sample, this clone was seen a few times. The chain is built from TRBV19 and TRBJ2-1, with D perhaps matching TRBD2 (6 bases). Germline CDR1 reads LNHDA; CDR2 reads SQIVND (reference sequence). CDR3 size: 13 residues. V dropped 6 bases and J dropped 5 bases, with 11 bases sitting between them. CDR3 region: CASSQRVNNEQFF. CDR3 DNA: TGTGCCAGTAGCCAGCGGGTGAACAATGAGCAGTTCTTC.

This clone was seen a handful of times. The V gene is TRBV6-4, the J gene TRBJ2-1; perhaps TRBD2 as D (6 bases). The CDR3 contains 15 residues. Trimming cost V 0 bases and J 6 bases, with 12 bases left between them. Per the germline V gene, CDR1 is MRHNA and CDR2 is SNTAGT. The CDR3: CASSDSMAGGNEQFF. For the CDR3, the DNA is TGTGCCAGCAGTGACTCGATGGCCGGGGGCAATGAGCAGTTCTTC.

The CDR3 loop is CASSSRLAGDEQFF. CDR3 coding DNA: TGCGCCAGCAGTTCTCGACTAGCGGGAGATGAGCAGTTCTTC. The genes are TRBV5-1 and TRBJ2-1; 12 bases agree with TRBD2. From germline, CDR1 is SGHRS and CDR2 YFSETQ. The CDR3 runs 14 residues. V was pared by 5 bases and J by 8 bases, with 5 bases of the junction left unmatched.

This clone was detected only a few times. The V call is TRBV29-1, the J call TRBJ1-2; a possible D gene is TRBD1 (5 bases). The CDR3 covers 12 residues. V was pared by 5 bases and J by 8 bases, with 15 bases between. Germline V gene lookup returns CDR1 SQVTM and CDR2 ANQGSEA. The CDR3 loop is CSVWSQGQGYTF. CDR3 bases: TGCAGCGTTTGGTCGCAGGGTCAAGGCTACACCTTC.

The chain has TRBV5-4 and TRBJ2-3; 10 bases are shared with TRBD2. Germline V gene sequence: CDR1 SGHNT, CDR2 YYREEE (reference sequence). The CDR3 consists of 15 residues. V lost 1 base to trimming and J lost 4 bases; unmatched junction nucleotides: 3. This CDR3 reads CASSLSAGGADTQYF. CDR3 nucleotide sequence: TGTGCCAGCAGCTTGTCAGCGGGAGGGGCAGATACGCAGTATTTT.

This chain links TRBV15 with TRBJ1-5; possibly TRBD1 for D (6 bases). This CDR3 has 14 amino acids. V lost 8 bases and J 0 bases, leaving 11 bases between the germline ends. Germline CDR1 is LNHNV and CDR2 is YYDKDF (reference sequence). CDR3 in amino acids: CATGGPYSNQPQHF. The CDR3 nucleotides are TGTGCCACCGGGGGCCCTTATAGCAATCAGCCCCAGCATTTT.

V gene TRBV18 combines with J gene TRBJ1-1; 10 bases line up with TRBD1. The germline V gene encodes CDR1 KGHSH and CDR2 LQKENI. The CDR3 is made up of 17 amino acids. The V gene end was trimmed by 4 bases and the J gene end by 2 bases; junction bases not matched to a gene: 10. In DNA form, the CDR3 reads TGTGCCAGCTCACGGGGACAGGGGCCCAGGGCCAACACTGAAGCTTTCTTT. Translated, it gives CASSRGQGPRANTEAFF.

The chain recombines TRBV11-2 with TRBJ1-5; 9 nucleotides match TRBD1. The length of the CDR3 is 15 residues. The germline CDR1 and CDR2 sequences are SGHAT and FQNNGV. The ends lost 5 bases at V and 2 bases at J; junction bases unmatched: 4. The CDR3 protein is CASSRDRAGNQPQHF. DNA for the CDR3: TGTGCCAGCAGCCGGGACAGGGCGGGCAATCAGCCCCAGCATTTT.

The chain has TRBV4-3 and TRBJ2-2; 12 nucleotides align to TRBD2. The CDR3 has 17 residues. Germline V gives CDR1 LGHNA, CDR2 YSLEER. V gave up 4 bases and J gave up 7 bases; unmatched junction bases: 10. The CDR3 DNA sequence: TGCGCCAGCAGCCGCGTAAGACTAGCGGGAGTGGTCGGGGAGCTGTTTTTT. The encoded protein is CASSRVRLAGVVGELFF.

The rearrangement joins TRBV28 to TRBJ1-1; unclear D gene. Germline V lookup: CDR1 MDHEN, CDR2 SYDVKM. V lost 6 bases to trimming and J lost 5 bases, with 22 bases between them. This CDR3 is 16 amino acids long. The CDR3 DNA is TGTGCCAGCAGGAAAGGCTCTGGATCAAGAGGGACTGAAGCTTTCTTT. Protein product: CASRKGSGSRGTEAFF.

This chain links TRBV6-4 with TRBJ2-2, with D maybe TRBD2 (5 bases). The germline V gene has CDR1 MRHNA and CDR2 SNTAGT. The V and J ends lost 4 bases and 5 bases respectively, with 14 bases between them. The CDR3 spans 15 residues. The CDR3 bases are TGTGCCAGCAGTGCTGGGAGCTCGGGAACCGGGGAGCTGTTTTTT. This codes for CASSAGSSGTGELFF.

This clone was counted a few times. The rearrangement links TRBV5-1 to TRBJ2-7; TRBD2 matches 15 bases. In germline, CDR1 is SGHRS, CDR2 YFSETQ. The CDR3 sequence is 16 residues long. Germline trimming cut 3 bases from V and 6 bases from J; bases unmatched to any gene: 7. This chain's CDR3 is CASSWTSGRVSVEQYF. CDR3 bases: TGCGCCAGCAGCTGGACTAGCGGGAGGGTCTCGGTCGAGCAGTACTTC.

This clone was seen a few times. The chain recombines TRBV11-3 with TRBJ2-1; 9 positions agree with TRBD2. CDR3 length equals 19 residues. Unmatched junction bases numbered 18, after V lost 3 bases and J lost 6 bases. From germline, CDR1 is SGHNT and CDR2 YENEEA. CDR3 coding DNA: TGTGCCAGCAGCTTGACGGGTTGGTTAGCGGGAGTAGGAGGCAATGAGCAGTTCTTC. Its protein is CASSLTGWLAGVGGNEQFF.